This record concerns one T cell receptor (beta chain) sequence. Collection occurred without any documented infections or immune events in donors. The assay was immunoSEQ multiplex PCR, and TCRdb's table has in-frame clones only and misses some. The table shows approximately 100,000 clones, with 70% to 90% occurring only once. The CDR3 has 15 amino acids. V trimming: 0 bases; J trimming: 3 bases; junction bases outside the gene matches: 5. Germline loops: CDR1 SGDLS, CDR2 YYNGEE. The sample comes from a study of identifying expanded T cells in peripheral blood. The J gene is TRBJ2-7, the V gene TRBV9, with TRBD1 matching 8 bases. Sequencing input: blood. The sequence came from a person between 18 and 75 years old in good health. CDR3 sequence reads: CASSVGGQALYEQYF. The CDR3 DNA sequence: TGTGCCAGCAGCGTAGGGGGACAGGCACTCTACGAGCAGTACTTC. The full variable domain, in which reference TRBV9 and TRBJ2-7 provide the parts outside the CDR3, is DSGVTQTPKHLITATGQRVTLRCSPRSGDLSVYWYQQSLDQGLQFLIQYYNGEERAKGNILERFSAQQFPDLHSELNLSSLELGDSALYFCASSVGGQALYEQYFGPGTRLTVT.